The rows below give T cell receptor beta chains drawn from one sample of a study of T cells in Graves' hyperthyroidism and ophthalmopathy. MiXCR, run by TCRdb on the multiplex PCR reads, gives a single entry per CDR3 protein. This sample has around 600,000 distinct CDR3 sequences, with roughly 15% found just once. Sequencing input: blood. The receptors were sampled from a woman aged 45-60 years with Graves' ophthalmopathy. Each CDR3 is given with its conserved first and last residue. A D gene is named only where the DNA matches it firmly. Clone size is given for some rows only: seen once, a few or many times, or a class if the clone is expanded.

J	size	V	D	CDR3	DNA
TRBJ2-1	many	TRBV24-1	TRBD2	CATSDPTHGLAGGNEQFF	TGTGCCACCAGTGATCCAACTCATGGACTAGCGGGAGGCAATGAGCAGTTCTTC
TRBJ1-5	many	TRBV6-2/TRBV6-3	-	CASSRQTGTRISNQPQHF	TGTGCCAGCAGTCGACAGACCGGGACAAGAATTAGCAATCAGCCCCAGCATTTT
TRBJ2-2	-	TRBV24-1	TRBD1	CATSDTGQGNTGELFF	TGTGCCACCAGTGATACCGGACAGGGGAACACCGGGGAGCTGTTTTTT
TRBJ1-2	many	TRBV7-2	-	CASRETPNYGYTF	TGTGCCAGCAGGGAGACACCTAACTATGGCTACACCTTC
TRBJ2-2	few	TRBV5-1	TRBD2	CASSLVLAGNTGELFF	TGCGCCAGCAGCTTGGTATTAGCGGGGAACACCGGGGAGCTGTTTTTT
TRBJ1-1	-	TRBV28	-	CASRPDKRNTEALF	TGTGCCAGCAGACCTGACAAGAGAAACACTGAAGCTCTCTTT
TRBJ1-1	-	TRBV4-2	-	CASWLGGNTEAFF	TGTGCCAGCTGGCTCGGGGGAAACACTGAAGCTTTCTTT
TRBJ2-3	many	TRBV20-1	TRBD2	CSAEPSVAGGRDTQYF	TGCAGTGCAGAACCTTCGGTAGCGGGAGGCCGGGATACGCAGTATTTT
TRBJ2-7	many	TRBV20-1	TRBD1	CSGKGQSYEQYF	TGCAGTGGGAAGGGACAGAGTTACGAGCAGTACTTC
TRBJ2-5	-	TRBV7-9	-	CASSLGRRRQETQYF	TGTGCCAGCAGCCTAGGTAGACGCCGCCAAGAGACCCAGTACTTC
TRBJ2-1	few	TRBV6-2/TRBV6-3	TRBD2	CASSSPLRTSGMNEQFF	TGTGCCAGCAGTTCCCCCCTCCGGACTAGCGGGATGAATGAGCAGTTCTTC
TRBJ2-3	-	TRBV6-1	-	CASRSPGDTQYF	TGTGCCAGCAGGAGTCCGGGGGATACGCAGTATTTT
TRBJ2-1	many	TRBV7-3	TRBD2	CASNNIAGASYNEQFF	TGTGCCAGCAACAACATAGCGGGAGCCTCCTACAATGAGCAGTTCTTC
TRBJ2-1	-	TRBV5-4	-	CASSSRISLSYNEQFF	TGTGCCAGCAGCTCACGGATTAGCCTTAGCTACAATGAGCAGTTCTTC
TRBJ2-5	few	TRBV6-2/TRBV6-3	-	CASSRENQKRVQETQYF	TGTGCCAGCAGCCGGGAGAATCAGAAGAGGGTCCAAGAGACCCAGTACTTC
TRBJ2-3	many	TRBV2	TRBD2	CASSLAAGLSTDTQYF	TGTGCCAGCAGTCTAGCAGCGGGACTCAGCACAGATACGCAGTATTTT
TRBJ1-5	-	TRBV7-2	TRBD1	CASSMRQGGNQPQHF	TGTGCCAGTAGTATGAGACAGGGGGGAAATCAGCCCCAGCATTTT
TRBJ2-7	few	TRBV7-2	TRBD2	CASSLAPSSGYEQYF	TGTGCCAGCAGCTTAGCCCCGTCTAGCGGGTACGAGCAGTACTTC
TRBJ2-5	many	TRBV27	-	CASSGPPLRTQYF	TGTGCCAGCAGTGGCCCGCCCCTAAGGACCCAGTACTTC
TRBJ2-1	-	TRBV24-1	TRBD2	CATSDSIAGVRNEQFF	TGTGCCACCAGTGATAGTATAGCGGGAGTCCGGAATGAGCAGTTCTTC
TRBJ1-1	many	TRBV29-1	TRBD1	CSATILTGVGTEAFF	TGCAGCGCTACGATATTGACAGGGGTTGGTACTGAAGCTTTCTTT
TRBJ1-4	many	TRBV20-1	-	CSAAVSGRGKLFF	TGCAGTGCAGCCGTTTCCGGGCGGGGAAAACTGTTTTTT
TRBJ1-5	-	TRBV15	-	CATSRDRTASNQPQHF	TGTGCCACCAGCAGGGATCGCACAGCTAGCAATCAGCCCCAGCATTTT
TRBJ2-3	-	TRBV6-6	-	CASSYSISVGDGDHTQYF	TGTGCCAGCAGTTACTCGATTTCTGTAGGCGACGGGGATCATACGCAGTATTTT
TRBJ2-5	many	TRBV20-1	TRBD2	CSARDRLAGRYQETQYF	TGCAGTGCTAGAGATAGGCTAGCGGGAAGGTACCAAGAGACCCAGTACTTC